This T cell receptor beta chain was captured by sequencing in a study of cytomegalovirus exposure and HLA in healthy donors. Turning to the study itself: Unique TCR beta sequences numbering fewer than 130 million came from about 180 million T cells in an earlier analysis. Study conclusions and caveats: Later analysis identified a missense DCLRE1C variant that was linked to TCR beta V- and J-gene trimming. Most likely, a cluster of highly shared sequence variants arose as a sequencing artifact.

A multiplex PCR was run with 60 Vbeta primers and 13 Jbeta primers. TCRdb's copy holds only in-frame clones and misses some; the assay was immunoSEQ multiplex PCR. This sample's table has 170,000 or so clones. The CDR3 runs 14 residues. Germline trimming cut 4 bases from V and 3 bases from J; bases unmatched to any gene: 1. Germline assignment: CDR1 SGHRS and CDR2 YFSETQ. A remark on this clone: Its target is unknown. Other nucleotide sequences from this sample produce the same CDR3.

The specimen sequenced was PBMCs. The rearrangement links TRBV5-1 to TRBJ2-1, with 10 bases aligning to TRBD2. The clonotype originates from a man under 40 in good health and CMV-seronegative. The CDR3 loop reads CASSPSGGYNEQFF. The CDR3 DNA follows: TGCGCCAGCAGCCCTAGCGGGGGCTACAATGAGCAGTTCTTC. The full variable domain, in which reference TRBV5-1 and TRBJ2-1 provide the parts outside the CDR3, is KAGVTQTPRYLIKTRGQQVTLSCSPISGHRSVSWYQQTPGQGLQFLFEYFSETQRNKGNFPGRFSGRQFSNSRSEMNVSTLELGDSALYLCASSPSGGYNEQFFGPGTRLTVL.